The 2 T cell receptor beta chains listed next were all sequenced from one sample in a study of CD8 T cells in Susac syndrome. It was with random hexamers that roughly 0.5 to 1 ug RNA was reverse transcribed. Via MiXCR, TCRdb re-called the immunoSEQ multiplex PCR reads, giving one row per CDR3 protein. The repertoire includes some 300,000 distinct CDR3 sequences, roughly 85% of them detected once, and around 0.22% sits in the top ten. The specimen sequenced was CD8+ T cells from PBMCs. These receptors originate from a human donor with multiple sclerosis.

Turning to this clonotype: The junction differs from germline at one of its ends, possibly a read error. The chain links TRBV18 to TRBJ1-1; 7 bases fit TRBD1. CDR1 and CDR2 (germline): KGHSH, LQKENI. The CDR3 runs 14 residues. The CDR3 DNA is TGTGCCAACTCACTATCGCCAGGGGGGACTGAAGCTTTCTTT. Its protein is CANSLSPGGTEAFF.

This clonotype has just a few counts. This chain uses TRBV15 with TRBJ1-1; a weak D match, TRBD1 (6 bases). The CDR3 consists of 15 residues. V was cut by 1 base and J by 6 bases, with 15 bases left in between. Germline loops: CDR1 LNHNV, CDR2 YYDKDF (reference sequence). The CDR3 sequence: CATSRVGGAGAEAFF. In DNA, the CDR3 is TGTGCCACCAGCAGAGTCGGGGGGGCTGGGGCTGAAGCTTTCTTT.